These 28 T cell receptor beta chains were all obtained from the same sample, sequenced in a study of cytomegalovirus exposure and HLA in healthy donors (dated by TCRdb to 2016 to 2017). Libraries were built with the immunoSEQ multiplex PCR assay. For the multiplex PCR, a mixture combining 60 forward primers for TCR Vbeta segments and 13 reverse primers for TCR Jbeta segments was used. TCRdb mirrors the immuneACCESS table, restricted to in-frame sequences. Some clones are absent from its copies; in checked studies, under half trace to an unresolved V gene, and the reason for the others is unknown. The sample has fewer than 200,000 clones on record, roughly four fifths of them singletons. About 10% of the sample is taken by the ten largest. The sequenced sample consisted of PBMCs. Receptor source: a man aged 45-60 years in good health and CMV-seropositive.

The chain links TRBV21-1 to TRBJ2-7; the DNA was not compared with TRBD2, the D call given in the table. TRBV21-1 constitutes a pseudogene. The CDR3 has 14 residues. This CDR3 is CASSTSSGSYEQYF. The CDR3 DNA reads as TGTGCCAGCAGCACCTCTAGCGGCTCCTACGAGCAGTACTTC.

The chain employs TRBV7-2 and TRBJ1-2, with D tentatively TRBD1 (5 bases). The CDR3 spans 14 residues. V lost 5 bases and J lost 6, with 16 bases in between. Germline CDR1 SGHTA, CDR2 FQGNSA. The CDR3 spells CASSRRGGGDGYTF. DNA of the CDR3: TGTGCCAGCAGCCGCCGCGGGGGAGGGGATGGCTACACCTTC.

V gene TRBV28 combines with J gene TRBJ2-5; possible D gene TRBD1, 6 bases. CDR3 length: 18 amino acids. V was clipped by 7 bases and J by 0 bases, with 24 bases between them. CDR1 MDHEN and CDR2 SYDVKM come from the germline V gene. The DNA for the CDR3 is TGTGCCAGCAAAAGAGGAAGGTGGGGGCCGGGGTACCAAGAGACCCAGTACTTC. Protein sequence: CASKRGRWGPGYQETQYF. The full variable domain, in which reference TRBV28 and TRBJ2-5 provide the parts outside the CDR3, is DVKVTQSSRYLVKRTGEKVFLECVQDMDHENMFWYRQDPGLGLRLIYFSYDVKMKEKGDIPEGYSVSREKKERFSLILESASTNQTSMYLCASKRGRWGPGYQETQYFGPGTRLLVL.

This chain uses TRBV7-9 with TRBJ2-1; perhaps TRBD2 as D (7 bases). Germline values: CDR1 SEHNR, CDR2 FQNEAQ (reference sequence). V lost 5 bases to trimming and J lost 4 bases, with 15 bases between them. The CDR3 is made up of 15 amino acids. The CDR3 region has the DNA TGTGCCAGCAGCCCCTCGGGGGGCTTTTACAATGAGCAGTTCTTC. It yields the protein CASSPSGGFYNEQFF.

The genes are TRBV21-1 and TRBJ2-7; the table's TRBD1 call for D was not verified on the DNA. TRBV21-1 is deemed a pseudogene. There are 15 residues in the CDR3. CDR3 sequence: CASSNHTGTAREQYF. In nucleotides, the CDR3 is TGTGCCAGCAGCAACCACACCGGGACAGCTCGCGAGCAGTACTTC.

The chain is built from TRBV9 and TRBJ1-5; D perhaps matches TRBD1 (5 bases). The length of the CDR3 is 14 residues. The germline V and J ends were trimmed by 2 bases and 8 bases, with 14 bases remaining between them. Germline V lookup: CDR1 SGDLS, CDR2 YYNGEE. CDR3 DNA: TGTGCCAGCAGCGTGGGCAGGGAAGGAAAGCCCCAGCATTTT. Translation gives CASSVGREGKPQHF. Complete variable domain (other parts from reference TRBV9 and TRBJ1-5): DSGVTQTPKHLITATGQRVTLRCSPRSGDLSVYWYQQSLDQGLQFLIQYYNGEERAKGNILERFSAQQFPDLHSELNLSSLELGDSALYFCASSVGREGKPQHFGDGTRLSIL.

The V and J genes are TRBV2 and TRBJ1-2; D is unclear. V was shortened by 0 bases and J by 8 bases, with 13 bases between the two germline ends. CDR1 is SNHLY and CDR2 is FYNNEI in the germline V gene. The CDR3 has 14 amino acids. The CDR3 bases are TGTGCCAGCAGTGAAGCGCCGGGGTCTGCCGGCTACACCTTC. This translates into CASSEAPGSAGYTF.

The sample holds a few counts of this clone. A read error is the likely source, as a far larger clone sits one nucleotide away. This chain connects TRBV5-1 to TRBJ2-1; 11 positions match TRBD2. Germline V gives CDR1 SGHRS, CDR2 YFSETQ. Trimming removed 4 bases from V and 0 bases from J; junction bases left unmatched: 6. The CDR3 has 17 residues. The CDR3 protein is CASSTRSGGDSYNEQFF. CDR3 coding DNA: TGCGCCAGCAGCACCCGTAGCGGGGGGGACTCCTACAATGAGCAGTTCTTC. Full variable domain (rest looked up from reference TRBV5-1 and TRBJ2-1): KAGVTQTPRYLIKTRGQQVTLSCSPISGHRSVSWYQQTPGQGLQFLFEYFSETQRNKGNFPGRFSGRQFSNSRSEMNVSTLELGDSALYLCASSTRSGGDSYNEQFFGPGTRLTVL.

This clone was detected only once. The chain uses TRBV5-1 and TRBJ2-3, with D possibly matching TRBD2 (7 bases). Per germline, CDR1 SGHRS and CDR2 YFSETQ. The CDR3 is 15 amino acids. Trimming removed 1 base from V and 6 bases from J, with 15 bases in between. The chain's CDR3 is CASSLRTGGRDTQYF. The CDR3 coding sequence is TGCGCCAGCAGCTTGAGGACGGGGGGCCGGGATACGCAGTATTTT.

This sequence joins TRBV30 and TRBJ2-7; 15 bases are a match to TRBD2. With V trimmed by 7 bases and J by 2 bases, 9 bases remained unmatched. This CDR3 contains 16 residues. Germline CDR1 GTSNPN, CDR2 SVGIG (reference sequence). The CDR3: CASRTSGGAKPYEQYF. The CDR3 DNA reads as TGTGCCTCACGGACTAGCGGGGGGGCCAAGCCCTACGAGCAGTACTTC.

This clone was counted once. DNA of the CDR3: TGCGCCAGCAGCAATGGACTAGCCAGGAAAGAGACCCAGTACTTC. Translation gives CASSNGLARKETQYF. The chain couples TRBV5-1 to TRBJ2-5; TRBD2 aligns across 8 bases. After removal of 4 bases from V and 3 bases from J, the junction contained 8 bases not matched to a gene. Germline-derived CDR1 and CDR2 are SGHRS and YFSETQ. This CDR3 comprises 15 residues.

V and J are TRBV19 and TRBJ2-7, with 12 bases aligning to TRBD2. The CDR3 loop spans 14 amino acids. V lost 6 bases to trimming and J lost 2 bases; unmatched junction nucleotides: 2. Germline V lookup: CDR1 LNHDA, CDR2 SQIVND (reference sequence). The CDR3 loop reads CASSRLAGAYEQYF. The DNA for the CDR3 is TGTGCCAGTAGCCGACTAGCGGGGGCCTACGAGCAGTACTTC.

In the case of this clone: The junction does not match germline at one end; this may be a read error. The sample holds other DNA sequences that translate to the same CDR3. V usage is TRBV7-7 and J usage is TRBJ1-4; 8 bases match TRBD1. Germline V gives CDR1 SSHAT, CDR2 FNYEAQ (reference sequence). This CDR3 has 15 residues. CDR3 in amino acids: CASSIGTGGNEKLFF. Written as DNA, the CDR3 is TGTGCTAGCAGCATTGGGACAGGCGGTAATGAAAAACTGTTTTTT.

The genes are TRBV18 and TRBJ2-1, with 7 nucleotides matching TRBD1. The CDR3 sequence is 16 residues long. Germline V gene data show CDR1 as KGHSH and CDR2 as LQKENI. The junction had 9 bases not matched to a gene; V was cut back by 6 bases and J by 1 base. The chain's CDR3 is CASSRTGTDSYNEQFF. The CDR3 DNA follows: TGTGCCAGCTCGAGAACCGGGACAGATTCCTACAATGAGCAGTTCTTC.

The V and J genes are TRBV6-5 and TRBJ2-5; 9 positions agree with TRBD2. V lost 6 bases and J lost 2; bases outside the gene matches: 7. Germline loops: CDR1 MNHEY, CDR2 SVGAGI. This CDR3 has 15 amino acids. Written as DNA, the CDR3 is TGTGCCAGCAGCCATCTCCTAGCGGGGCAAGAGACCCAGTACTTC. Residues: CASSHLLAGQETQYF.

This rearrangement joins TRBV7-9 to TRBJ1-4; maybe TRBD1 (5 bases). Germline V gene lookup returns CDR1 SEHNR and CDR2 FQNEAQ (reference sequence). V lost 5 bases, J lost 5 bases, and 12 bases lay in between. The CDR3 has 14 amino acids. CDR3 region: CASSASDRNEKLFF. CDR3 nucleotide sequence: TGTGCCAGCAGCGCAAGCGACAGAAATGAAAAACTGTTTTTT.

The chain links TRBV19 to TRBJ1-6; D is ambiguous. CDR3 length: 15 amino acids. Germline values: CDR1 LNHDA, CDR2 SQIVND (reference sequence). Between the trimmed V and J ends, which lost 5 bases and 4 bases, there was a span of 12 bases. This chain's CDR3 is CASSEVSLYNSPLHF. In DNA form, the CDR3 reads TGTGCCAGTAGTGAAGTGTCACTGTATAATTCACCCCTCCACTTT.

V usage is TRBV6-1 and J usage is TRBJ2-3; D uncertain. The CDR3 length is 13 residues. The V end was cut by 7 bases, the J end by 4 bases, with 12 bases between. CDR1 and CDR2 (germline): MNHNS, SASEGT. CDR3 nucleotide sequence: TGTGCCAGCACCGGCCCCGAGGCAGATACGCAGTATTTT. It translates to CASTGPEADTQYF.

This chain uses TRBV4-2 with TRBJ2-2; 8 bases map to TRBD1. CDR3 length equals 18 residues. V dropped 1 base and J dropped 1; count of bases not matched to a gene: 8. CDR1 is LGHNA, CDR2 YNFKEQ, per germline. Here the CDR3 reads CASSQGIGQGGNTGELFF. CDR3 DNA sequence: TGTGCCAGCAGCCAAGGGATCGGACAGGGCGGGAACACCGGGGAGCTGTTTTTT.

The chain combines TRBV5-8 with TRBJ1-1, with 7 nucleotides matching TRBD1. CDR1 SGHTS and CDR2 YDEGEE come from the germline V gene. The CDR3 length is 14 residues. V shed 2 bases, J shed 3 bases, and the junction held 4 bases outside the gene matches. This chain's CDR3 is CASSLRRGDTEAFF. CDR3 DNA: TGTGCCAGCAGCTTACGCAGGGGGGACACTGAAGCTTTCTTT.

This chain links TRBV11-2 with TRBJ1-1; D unresolved. V dropped 2 bases and J dropped 1 base, with 8 bases sitting between them. This CDR3 spans 14 amino acids. The germline V gene encodes CDR1 SGHAT and CDR2 FQNNGV. CDR3 bases: TGTGCCAGCAGCTTACAGTTTGAGAACACTGAAGCTTTCTTT. Amino acids: CASSLQFENTEAFF.

J is TRBJ2-3 and V is TRBV6-5, with D tentatively TRBD2 (6 bases). Germline lookup yields CDR1 MNHEY and CDR2 SVGAGI. This CDR3 comprises 13 residues. V was pared by 6 bases and J by 4 bases, with 11 bases between. The CDR3 loop is CASRTGGADTQYF. The CDR3 coding sequence is TGTGCCAGCAGAACCGGAGGGGCAGATACGCAGTATTTT.

The chain is built from TRBV7-6 and TRBJ1-1; 7 bases are a match to TRBD1. Germline CDR1 SGHVS, CDR2 FNYEAQ. V shed 4 bases, J shed 0 bases, and the junction held 5 bases outside the gene matches. This CDR3 is 15 amino acids long. CDR3 in DNA: TGTGCCAGCAGCTCGGGGACAGTTATGAACACTGAAGCTTTCTTT. Translated: CASSSGTVMNTEAFF.

The chain employs TRBV4-1 and TRBJ2-5; TRBD2 agrees at 9 bases. The trim removed 6 bases at V and 4 bases at J, leaving 6 bases unmatched. The CDR3 loop spans 14 amino acids. Germline V lookup: CDR1 MGHRA, CDR2 YSYEKL. As DNA, the CDR3 is TGCGCCAGCAGTGTGCGGGAGGGCCCAGAGACCCAGTACTTC. This gives the protein CASSVREGPETQYF.

The rearrangement uses TRBV18 and TRBJ2-7, with no clear D. V was shortened by 5 bases and J by 0 bases, with 11 bases between the two germline ends. The CDR3 runs 14 residues. Germline lookup yields CDR1 KGHSH and CDR2 LQKENI. This CDR3 reads CASSISLSSYEQYF. CDR3 DNA: TGTGCCAGCTCAATCTCCCTTAGCTCCTACGAGCAGTACTTC.

The rearrangement uses TRBV7-3 and TRBJ2-3; 7 positions match TRBD1. The junction had 6 bases not matched to a gene; V was cut back by 5 bases and J by 1 base. CDR1 is SGHTA, CDR2 FQGTGA, per germline. This CDR3 has 15 amino acids. This CDR3 is CASSTQGFRTDTQYF. Here the CDR3 DNA reads TGTGCCAGCAGCACACAGGGGTTCCGCACAGATACGCAGTATTTT.

The rearrangement joins TRBV4-3 to TRBJ1-6; D gene uncertain. Trimming removed 1 base from V and 8 bases from J, with 12 bases in between. The germline V gene encodes CDR1 LGHNA and CDR2 YSLEER. The CDR3 loop spans 15 amino acids. CDR3 DNA: TGCGCCAGCAGCCAAGGCCCCACTGCCGATTCACCCCTCCACTTT. Its protein is CASSQGPTADSPLHF.

The chain combines TRBV25-1 with TRBJ2-3, with TRBD2 identical over 8 bases. Germline V gives CDR1 MGHDK, CDR2 SYGVNS. This CDR3 spans 16 amino acids. The junction had 9 bases not matched to a gene; V was cut back by 5 bases and J by 2 bases. CDR3 amino acids: CASSPWGGGTTDTQYF. Written as DNA, the CDR3 is TGTGCCAGCAGTCCCTGGGGCGGGGGGACCACAGATACGCAGTATTTT.